These T cell receptor beta chains were read from a single sample in a study of cytomegalovirus exposure and HLA in healthy donors. Profiling relied on immunoSEQ multiplex PCR, and the TCRdb table lists in-frame clones only, not all of them. This sample has about 200,000 clones, with almost 80% found just once. Sequenced input: PBMCs. The receptor set was obtained from a man between 18 and 35 years old in good health and CMV-seronegative. Each CDR3 is given with its conserved first and last residue. A D gene is named only where the DNA matches it firmly. Some rows have no size entry. The others give once, few or many, or a class for an expanded clone.

V gene	J gene	clone size	D gene	CDR3 DNA	CDR3 protein
TRBV14	TRBJ1-1	-	TRBD1	TGTGCCAGCAGCCAATGGGACAGCATGAACACTGAAGCTTTCTTT	CASSQWDSMNTEAFF
TRBV6-5	TRBJ2-3	-	TRBD2	TGTGCCAGCAGTTTCGGGACTAGCGGGAGAGTAGATACGCAGTATTTT	CASSFGTSGRVDTQYF
TRBV25-1	TRBJ2-3	-	-	TGTGCCAGCAGGGGTCTGACTAGAATGGGCACAGATACGCAGTATTTT	CASRGLTRMGTDTQYF
TRBV6-5	TRBJ2-7	-	TRBD2	TGTGCCAGCAGTTACTCTGGGACTAGCATCGACGAGCAGTACTTC	CASSYSGTSIDEQYF
TRBV4-3	TRBJ2-3	-	-	TGCGCCAGCAGCCAATTACTAGAGTCAACTACGGATACGCAGTATTTT	CASSQLLESTTDTQYF
TRBV7-2	TRBJ2-3	-	TRBD1	TGTGCCAGCAGCTCACAGGGGTCGACGCAGTATTTT	CASSSQGSTQYF
TRBV9	TRBJ1-2	-	TRBD1	TGTGCCAGCAGCGTAGGGGGGGCGACAGGGGACGGCTACACCTTC	CASSVGGATGDGYTF
TRBV7-2	TRBJ1-1	-	-	TGTGCCAGCAGCTTATTGGGCTTACGGCTTGAAGCTTTCTTT	CASSLLGLRLEAFF
TRBV7-9	TRBJ2-1	-	-	TGTGCCAGCAGCTTAGGACAGGCCGGCCGCAATGAGCAGTTCTTC	CASSLGQAGRNEQFF
TRBV5-6	TRBJ2-2	few	-	TGTGCCAGCAGCGCGGTCCGGGACAATGGACGCCCCGGGGAGCTGTTTTTT	CASSAVRDNGRPGELFF
TRBV28	TRBJ2-1	few	TRBD1	TGTGCCAGTAATTTATACAGGGGCTACAATGAGCAGTTCTTC	CASNLYRGYNEQFF
TRBV5-1	TRBJ2-3	-	-	TGCGCCAGCAGCGCCGGGGGAATAAGCACAGATACGCAGTATTTT	CASSAGGISTDTQYF
TRBV27	TRBJ1-2	-	-	TGTGCCAGCAGTTTCACAGGGTCAAATGGCTACACCTTC	CASSFTGSNGYTF
TRBV5-6	TRBJ2-5	once	-	TGTGCCAGCAGCTTGGGGCAGCAAGAGACCCAGTACTTC	CASSLGQQETQYF
TRBV19	TRBJ1-1	-	-	TGTGCCAGTAGTCTCAGGTTTGAAGCTTTCTTT	CASSLRFEAFF
TRBV10-1	TRBJ1-3	few	-	TGCGCCACCATCCGAACTTTCTCTGGAAACACCATATATTTT	CATIRTFSGNTIYF
TRBV7-2	TRBJ1-1	-	-	TGTGCCAGCAGCGCCGGGAGGAACACTGAAGCTTTCTTT	CASSAGRNTEAFF
TRBV27	TRBJ1-3	-	TRBD1	TGTGCCAGCAGTCGACAGGGGGCGGACACCATATATTTT	CASSRQGADTIYF
TRBV19	TRBJ1-5	-	-	TGTGCCAGTAGTCCGCAGGGGAATCAGCCCCAGCATTTT	CASSPQGNQPQHF
TRBV25-1	TRBJ1-2	-	-	TGTGCCAGCAGTGCCCGAATTACAGACCATGGCTACACCTTC	CASSARITDHGYTF
TRBV5-1	TRBJ2-2	-	TRBD1	TGCGCCAGCAGTACCGGGACAGGCTTGTCCGGGGAGCTGTTTTTT	CASSTGTGLSGELFF
TRBV30	TRBJ1-2	-	-	TGTGCCTGGAGTGCAGGGAACTATGGCTACACCTTC	CAWSAGNYGYTF
TRBV5-6	TRBJ1-2	few	-	TGTGCCAGCAGCCCCGGGGGGAACTATGGCTACACCTTC	CASSPGGNYGYTF
TRBV29-1	TRBJ1-2	few	TRBD1	TGCAGCGTATCAGGGGGTGTGAGCTATGGCTACACCTTC	CSVSGGVSYGYTF
TRBV19	TRBJ1-5	-	-	TGTGCCACCCAGACAGACTTTTATAGCAATCAGCCCCAGCATTTT	CATQTDFYSNQPQHF
TRBV7-8	TRBJ2-7	-	-	TGTGCCAGCAGCCCCCCAACAGGAATTGCCTACGAGCAGTACTTC	CASSPPTGIAYEQYF
TRBV11-3	TRBJ2-1	-	TRBD2	TGTGCCAGCAGCCAGAATCTTGGGACTAGCGACAATGAGCAGTTCTTC	CASSQNLGTSDNEQFF
TRBV7-9	TRBJ1-1	-	-	TGTTCCAGCAAACCATCTTCGGGTGAAGCTTTCTTT	CSSKPSSGEAFF
TRBV6-5	TRBJ1-6	-	-	TGTGCCAGCAGGGAGGGCCCCGGGACCACCCTCCACTTT	CASREGPGTTLHF
TRBV18	TRBJ1-4	-	-	TGTGCCAGCTCACCACTCCACGAAGGGGCGTTAAGGGAAAAACTGTTTTTT	CASSPLHEGALREKLFF
TRBV29-1	TRBJ2-5	-	-	TGCAGCGTTGATGGGCTAGGAGGAGAGACCCAGTACTTC	CSVDGLGGETQYF
TRBV7-8	TRBJ2-5	-	TRBD2	TGTGCCAGCAGCTTAGACGGCGGGAGTGAAGAGACCCAGTACTTC	CASSLDGGSEETQYF
TRBV11-2	TRBJ1-4	-	-	TGTGCCAGCAGCTTAGGGCGGGTAGGAGTTGCAACTAATGAAAAACTGTTTTTT	CASSLGRVGVATNEKLFF
TRBV28	TRBJ1-2	-	-	TGTGCCAGCAGTTTAATGGCGGTCTATGGCTACACCTTC	CASSLMAVYGYTF
TRBV28	TRBJ1-1	-	-	TGTGCCAGCAATCCGGGGGGGCGGCTCACTGAAGCTTTCTTT	CASNPGGRLTEAFF
TRBV7-2	TRBJ2-7	-	-	TGTGCCAGCAGCTTAGAAGTAGGGGCCTACGAGCAGTACTTC	CASSLEVGAYEQYF
TRBV7-2	TRBJ2-4	-	-	TGTGCCAGCAGCTTAGCGACGGGTTTGGTAGGCATTCAGTACTTC	CASSLATGLVGIQYF
TRBV5-1	TRBJ2-6	-	TRBD1	TGCGCCAGCAGCTCGACAGGGACTGGGGCCAACGTCCTGACTTTC	CASSSTGTGANVLTF
TRBV7-9	TRBJ2-7	-	TRBD2	TGTGCCAGCAGCTTAGGACTGGGGAGGGGGACTAGGAGCTCCTACGAGCAGTACTTC	CASSLGLGRGTRSSYEQYF
TRBV19	TRBJ2-4	-	TRBD2	TGTGCCAGTAGCCTCCGTGGACTAGCGGGAGGGAACATTCAGTACTTC	CASSLRGLAGGNIQYF
TRBV6-5	TRBJ1-4	-	-	TGTGCCAGCACCAAACTCGGAAACTCTAGGGAAAAACTGTTTTTT	CASTKLGNSREKLFF
TRBV6-6	TRBJ2-1	-	-	TGTGCCAGCAGTTCCCGGGACAACGCGGGCAATGAGCAGTTCTTC	CASSSRDNAGNEQFF
TRBV5-1	TRBJ2-3	-	TRBD2	TGCGCCAGCAGCACGGGACTAGCTGGTGTCGCAGATACGCAGTATTTT	CASSTGLAGVADTQYF
TRBV6-4	TRBJ2-2	-	TRBD1	TGTGCCAGCAGTGGGACAGGGCGCAATAAGCTGAAAAAGGAGCTGTTTTTT	CASSGTGRNKLKKELFF
TRBV27	TRBJ2-3	-	TRBD2	TGTGCCAGCGGCGGGGGGCGGTCCACAGATACGCAGTATTTT	CASGGGRSTDTQYF